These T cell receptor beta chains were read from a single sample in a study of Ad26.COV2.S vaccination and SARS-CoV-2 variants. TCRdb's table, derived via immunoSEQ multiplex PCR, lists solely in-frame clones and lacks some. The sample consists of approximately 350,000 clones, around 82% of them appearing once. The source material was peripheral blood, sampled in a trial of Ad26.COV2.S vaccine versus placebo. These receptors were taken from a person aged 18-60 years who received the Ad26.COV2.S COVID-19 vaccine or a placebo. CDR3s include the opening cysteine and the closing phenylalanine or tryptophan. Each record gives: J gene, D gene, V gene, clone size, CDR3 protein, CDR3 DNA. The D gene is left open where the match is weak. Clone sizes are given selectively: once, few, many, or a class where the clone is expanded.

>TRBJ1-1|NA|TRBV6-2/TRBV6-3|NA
CASSWFPGFMNTEAFF
TGTGCCAGCAGTTGGTTCCCAGGATTCATGAACACTGAAGCTTTCTTT
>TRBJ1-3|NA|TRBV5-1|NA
CASSFGTPDSGNTIYF
TGCGCCAGCAGCTTCGGGACTCCAGACTCTGGAAACACCATATATTTT
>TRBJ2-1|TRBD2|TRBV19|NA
CASSRGLAGVPEQFF
TGTGCCAGTAGTAGGGGACTAGCGGGAGTTCCTGAGCAGTTCTTC
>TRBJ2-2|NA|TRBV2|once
CASSESGEWDTGELFF
TGTGCCAGCAGTGAGTCAGGGGAGTGGGACACCGGGGAGCTGTTTTTT
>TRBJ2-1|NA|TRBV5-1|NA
CASSLDGQTANEQFF
TGCGCCAGCAGCTTGGATGGCCAAACGGCAAATGAGCAGTTCTTC
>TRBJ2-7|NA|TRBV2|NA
CASSDQGGEQYF
TGTGCCAGCAGTGACCAGGGGGGTGAGCAGTACTTC
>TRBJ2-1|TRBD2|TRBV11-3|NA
CASSVREDPYNEQFF
TGTGCCAGCAGCGTACGGGAGGACCCCTACAATGAGCAGTTCTTC
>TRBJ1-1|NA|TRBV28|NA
CASSKQQNTEAFF
TGTGCCAGCAGCAAACAGCAAAACACTGAAGCTTTCTTT
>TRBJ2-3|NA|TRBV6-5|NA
CASSYSRSRADTQYF
TGTGCCAGCAGTTACTCTCGTTCGCGGGCAGATACGCAGTATTTT
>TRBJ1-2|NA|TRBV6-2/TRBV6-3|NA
CASSYSMGTRPYGYTF
TGTGCCAGCAGTTACTCGATGGGGACAAGACCTTATGGCTACACCTTC
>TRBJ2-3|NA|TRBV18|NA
CASSPTRDTQYF
TGTGCCAGCTCCCCCACCCGAGATACGCAGTATTTT
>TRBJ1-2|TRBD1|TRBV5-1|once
CASSFTGGKVGYTF
TGCGCCAGCAGCTTCACAGGGGGAAAGGTTGGCTACACCTTC
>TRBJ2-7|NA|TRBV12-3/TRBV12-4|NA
CASSPTANEQYF
TGTGCCAGCAGTCCCACCGCAAACGAGCAGTACTTC
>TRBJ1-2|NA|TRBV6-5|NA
CASRGGPPNYGYTF
TGTGCCAGCAGAGGGGGACCCCCCAACTATGGCTACACCTTC
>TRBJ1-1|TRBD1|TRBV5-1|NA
CASSLGDRAMNTEAFF
TGCGCCAGCAGCTTGGGAGACAGGGCCATGAACACTGAAGCTTTCTTT
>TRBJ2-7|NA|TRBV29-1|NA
CSASVSGLPYEQYF
TGCAGCGCGAGCGTATCCGGGCTACCCTACGAGCAGTACTTC
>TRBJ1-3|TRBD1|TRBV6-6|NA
CASSYSQGAGNTIYF
TGTGCCAGCAGTTACTCGCAGGGGGCTGGAAACACCATATATTTT
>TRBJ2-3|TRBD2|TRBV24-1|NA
CATSDPIAGGQYF
TGTGCCACCAGTGATCCTATAGCGGGAGGCCAGTATTTT
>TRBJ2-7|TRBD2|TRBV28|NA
CASRTPRDYYEQYF
TGTGCCAGCAGGACCCCCCGGGACTACTACGAGCAGTACTTC
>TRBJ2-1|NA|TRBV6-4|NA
CASSSAGSSYNEQFF
TGTGCCAGCAGTTCAGCGGGCAGCTCCTACAATGAGCAGTTCTTC
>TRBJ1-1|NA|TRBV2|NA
CASRRQIMNTEAFF
TGTGCCAGCAGACGACAGATAATGAACACTGAAGCTTTCTTT
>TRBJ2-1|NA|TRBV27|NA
CASSLGVTTYNEQFF
TGTGCCAGCAGTTTAGGCGTGACAACCTACAATGAGCAGTTCTTC
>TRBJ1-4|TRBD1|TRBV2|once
CASTGTGVKLFF
TGTGCCAGCACAGGAACAGGGGTTAAACTGTTTTTT
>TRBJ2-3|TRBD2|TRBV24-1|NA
CATSDSPSGEGTDTQYF
TGTGCCACCAGTGACTCACCTAGCGGAGAAGGCACAGATACGCAGTATTTT
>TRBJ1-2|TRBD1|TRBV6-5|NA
CASTLGTARGYTF
TGTGCCAGCACCCTCGGGACAGCAAGAGGCTACACCTTC
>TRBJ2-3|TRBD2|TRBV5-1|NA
CASSHSGRGDTQYF
TGCGCCAGCAGCCACAGCGGGAGAGGAGATACGCAGTATTTT
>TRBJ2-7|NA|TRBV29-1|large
CSVWGTGMTYEQYF
TGCAGCGTTTGGGGGACGGGGATGACCTACGAGCAGTACTTC
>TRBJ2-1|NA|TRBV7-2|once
CASSLVGLSSYNEQFF
TGTGCCAGCAGCTTAGTAGGGCTGAGCTCCTACAATGAGCAGTTCTTC
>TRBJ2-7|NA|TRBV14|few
CASSHSYEQYF
TGTGCCAGCAGCCACTCCTACGAGCAGTACTTC
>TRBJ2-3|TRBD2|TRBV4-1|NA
CASSQRTSGPYTQYF
TGCGCCAGCAGCCAAAGGACTAGCGGTCCTTATACGCAGTATTTT
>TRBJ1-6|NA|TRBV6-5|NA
CASSFQDYSPLHF
TGTGCCAGCAGTTTTCAGGATTACTCACCCCTCCACTTT
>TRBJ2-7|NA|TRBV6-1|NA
CASSEVYGRYEQYF
TGTGCCAGCAGTGAAGTTTATGGGCGGTACGAGCAGTACTTC
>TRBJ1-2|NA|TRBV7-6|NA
CASSFTGYDGYTF
TGTGCCAGCAGCTTTACAGGATATGATGGCTACACCTTC
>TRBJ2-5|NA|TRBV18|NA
CASSRGRLETQYF
TGTGCCAGCTCACGAGGGAGATTGGAGACCCAGTACTTC
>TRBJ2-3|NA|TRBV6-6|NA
CASSYPEGGRRDTQYF
TGTGCCAGCAGTTACCCCGAAGGGGGGCGGAGGGATACGCAGTATTTT
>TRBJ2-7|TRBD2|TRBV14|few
CASSQALGGIDEQYF
TGTGCCAGCAGCCAAGCTTTGGGAGGGATTGACGAGCAGTACTTC
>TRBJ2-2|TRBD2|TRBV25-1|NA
CASARRSSGRLGGELFF
TGTGCCAGCGCTAGGAGGTCTAGCGGGAGGTTAGGCGGGGAGCTGTTTTTT
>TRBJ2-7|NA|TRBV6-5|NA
CASNRGDGTYEQYF
TGTGCCAGCAATAGGGGGGACGGAACCTACGAGCAGTACTTC
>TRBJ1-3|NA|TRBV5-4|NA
CASSLRGGNTIYF
TGTGCCAGCAGCTTGAGGGGAGGAAACACCATATATTTT
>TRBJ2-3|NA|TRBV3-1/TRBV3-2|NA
CASSPFSGTQYF
TGTGCCAGCAGCCCCTTCTCCGGTACGCAGTATTTT
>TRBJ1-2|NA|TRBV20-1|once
CSTDYNYGYTF
TGCAGTACGGACTATAACTATGGCTACACCTTC
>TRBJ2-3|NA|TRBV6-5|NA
CASQRQALPDTQYF
TGTGCCAGTCAGAGACAGGCCCTCCCTGATACGCAGTATTTT
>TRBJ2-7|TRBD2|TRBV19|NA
CATGEGYEQYF
TGTGCCACCGGGGAGGGGTACGAGCAGTACTTC
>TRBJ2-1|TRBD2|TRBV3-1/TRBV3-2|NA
CASSARGAGNEQFF
TGTGCCAGCAGCGCGCGGGGGGCAGGCAATGAGCAGTTCTTC
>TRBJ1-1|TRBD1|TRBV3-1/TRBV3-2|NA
CASSQAIRDRGENTEAFF
TGTGCCAGCAGCCAAGCAATCCGGGACAGGGGCGAGAACACTGAAGCTTTCTTT
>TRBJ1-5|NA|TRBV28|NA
CASSLIFQGSQPQHF
TGTGCCAGCAGTTTAATTTTCCAGGGGAGTCAGCCCCAGCATTTT
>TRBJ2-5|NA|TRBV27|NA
CASSSLADQETQYF
TGTGCCAGCAGTTCGTTAGCGGACCAAGAGACCCAGTACTTC
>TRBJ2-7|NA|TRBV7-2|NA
CASSFAPDYEQYF
TGTGCCAGCAGCTTCGCGCCAGACTACGAGCAGTACTTC
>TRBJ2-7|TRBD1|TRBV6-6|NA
CASRRGPYEQYF
TGTGCCAGCAGGAGGGGGCCCTACGAGCAGTACTTC
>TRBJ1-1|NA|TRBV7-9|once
CASSLGVTEAFF
TGTGCCAGCAGCTTGGGGGTCACTGAAGCTTTCTTT
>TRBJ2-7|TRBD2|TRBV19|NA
CASGDAGGPRGQYF
TGTGCCAGTGGGGACGCGGGAGGCCCGAGGGGGCAGTACTTC
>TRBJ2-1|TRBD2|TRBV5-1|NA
CASSLDGSGRFEYEQFF
TGCGCCAGCAGCTTGGACGGTAGCGGGAGGTTCGAGTATGAGCAGTTCTTC
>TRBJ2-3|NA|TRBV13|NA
CASIRTEITDTQYF
TGTGCCAGCATAAGGACAGAGATCACAGATACGCAGTATTTT
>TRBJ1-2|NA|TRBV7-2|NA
CASSPGLPPGLGYTF
TGTGCCAGCAGCCCGGGCCTTCCTCCCGGACTCGGCTACACCTTC
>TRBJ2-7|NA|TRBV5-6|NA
CASSLYWTGEQYF
TGTGCCAGCAGCTTGTACTGGACTGGAGAGCAGTACTTC
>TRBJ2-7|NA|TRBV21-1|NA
CASSTGTDYEQYF
TGTGCCAGCAGCACTGGGACAGATTACGAGCAGTACTTC
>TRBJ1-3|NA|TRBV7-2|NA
CASSPDSSSGNTIYF
TGTGCCAGCAGCCCGGACTCTAGCTCTGGAAACACCATATATTTT
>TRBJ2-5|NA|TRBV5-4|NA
CASSLETGKGETQYF
TGTGCCAGCAGCTTGGAAACAGGGAAGGGTGAGACCCAGTACTTC